This T cell receptor beta chain comes out of a study of blood T cell repertoires in COVID-19. This clone was counted a single time. In the original processing: Nucleated cell number was recorded as an estimate derived from reference gene primer amplification. Assay used: immunoSEQ multiplex PCR; TCRdb lists only in-frame clones, some missing. V and J calls and clone size are copied from that table; D and trimming were computed from the DNA. The data show some 70,000 clones, about 88% seen once. CDR1 and CDR2 from the germline V gene are SGHDN and FVKESK. This CDR3 spans 15 amino acids. V lost 3 bases to trimming and J lost 6 bases; unmatched junction nucleotides: 7.

Sequencing input: peripheral blood. V gene TRBV14 combines with J gene TRBJ2-1, with 8 bases fitting TRBD1. The clonotype was recovered from a man between 65 and 79 years old with active or convalescent COVID-19. Here the CDR3 DNA reads TGTGCCAGCAGCCAGGAGACAGGGGTTGGCAATGAGCAGTTCTTC. It yields the protein CASSQETGVGNEQFF.